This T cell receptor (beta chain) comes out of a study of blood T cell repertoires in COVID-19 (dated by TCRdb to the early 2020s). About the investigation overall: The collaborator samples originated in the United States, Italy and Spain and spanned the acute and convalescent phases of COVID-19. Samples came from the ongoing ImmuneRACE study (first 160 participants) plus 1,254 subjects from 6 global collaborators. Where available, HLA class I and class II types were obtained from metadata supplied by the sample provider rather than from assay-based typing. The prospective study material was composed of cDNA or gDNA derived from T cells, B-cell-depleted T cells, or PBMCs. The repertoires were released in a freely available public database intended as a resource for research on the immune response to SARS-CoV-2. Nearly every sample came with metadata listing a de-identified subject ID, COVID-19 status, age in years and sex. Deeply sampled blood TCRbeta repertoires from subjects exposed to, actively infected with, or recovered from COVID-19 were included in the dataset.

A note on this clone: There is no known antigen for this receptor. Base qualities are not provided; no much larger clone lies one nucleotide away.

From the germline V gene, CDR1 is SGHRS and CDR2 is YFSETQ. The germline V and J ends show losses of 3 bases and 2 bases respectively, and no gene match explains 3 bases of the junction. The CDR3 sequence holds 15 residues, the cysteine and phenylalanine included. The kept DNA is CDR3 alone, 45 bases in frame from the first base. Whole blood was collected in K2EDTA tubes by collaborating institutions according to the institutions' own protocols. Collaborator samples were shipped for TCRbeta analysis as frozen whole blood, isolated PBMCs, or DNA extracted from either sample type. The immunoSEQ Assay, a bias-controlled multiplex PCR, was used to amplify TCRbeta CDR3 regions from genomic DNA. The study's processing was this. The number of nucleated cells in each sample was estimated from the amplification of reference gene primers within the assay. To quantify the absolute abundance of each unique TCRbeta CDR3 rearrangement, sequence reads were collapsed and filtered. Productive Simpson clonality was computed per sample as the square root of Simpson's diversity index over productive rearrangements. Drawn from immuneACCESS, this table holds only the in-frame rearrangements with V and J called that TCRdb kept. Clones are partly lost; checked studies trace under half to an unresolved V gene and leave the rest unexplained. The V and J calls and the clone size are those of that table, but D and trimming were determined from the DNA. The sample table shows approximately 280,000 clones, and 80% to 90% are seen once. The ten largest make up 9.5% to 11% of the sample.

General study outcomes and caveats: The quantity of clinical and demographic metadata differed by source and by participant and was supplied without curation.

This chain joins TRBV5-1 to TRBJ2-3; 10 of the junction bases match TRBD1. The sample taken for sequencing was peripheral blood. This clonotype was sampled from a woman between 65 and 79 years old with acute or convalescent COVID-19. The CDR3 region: CASSWGQGTTDTQYF. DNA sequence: TGCGCCAGCAGCTGGGGACAGGGGACCACAGATACGCAGTATTTT.